The present entry profiles one T cell receptor (beta chain) with its context. Its specificity is unknown. This CDR3 has 14 amino acids. Germline V CDR1 and CDR2: SQVTM, ANQGSEA. Triplicate approximately 270,000-cell sorts were made of each CD8+ T cell subset. These data originate in a study of CXCR3-negative and CXCR3-positive naive CD8 T cells. Researchers prepared the TRB cDNA libraries using 5' RACE with UMI labels. With the 5' RACE reads reprocessed, TCRdb shows one record per CDR3 protein and no DNA. The repertoire shows 7,000 to 7,500 distinct CDR3 sequences; the top ten hold about 1.9%. Regarding the study as a whole: The TRB CDR3s that CXCR3-positive naive cells carried were more hydrophobic than those of CXCR3-negative naive cells. With respect to TRBV-TRBJ usage, naive CXCR3-negative and CXCR3-positive cells were similar; memory differed. Diversity ran similarly high across both naive subsets but far lower in memory CD8+ cells.

This chain joins TRBV29-1 and TRBJ2-1; without DNA, the TCRdb call of TRBD2 cannot be checked. The origin of this receptor is a human donor in good health. Some clones in this sample may be carry-over from other donors' samples. Sequenced sample: naive CXCR3+ CD8+ T cells from blood. Subset denoted: CD45RO-CCR7+CD27+CD95- naive CD8+ T cells expressing CXCR3 (TNR3+). CDR3: CSGLTSGPGDEQFF.